The T cell receptor (beta chain) described here comes from a study of tumour-infiltrating T cells in Burkitt lymphoma. Study in general: Patients covered every epidemiological subtype of Burkitt lymphoma. Productive clonality predicted overall and progression-free survival.

TCRdb's table, derived via immunoSEQ multiplex PCR, lists solely in-frame clones and lacks some. The sample lists about 570 clones; around 15% were seen once. Overall study results and limits: Several public clonotypes were shared across many Burkitt lymphoma patients.

Germline-derived CDR1 and CDR2 are LNHNV and YYDKDF (reference sequence). CDR3 length: 16 amino acids. With 0 bases removed from V and 0 bases from J, the gap between germline ends came to 9 bases. Details on this clone: Its antigen is currently unknown.

The specimen was tumor tissue. This receptor was taken from a human donor with Burkitt lymphoma. The chain combines TRBV15 with TRBJ2-4; D not resolved. The CDR3 protein is CATSRDGSLAKNIQYF. The CDR3 DNA reads as TGTGCCACCAGCAGAGACGGTAGCCTAGCCAAAAACATTCAGTACTTC.